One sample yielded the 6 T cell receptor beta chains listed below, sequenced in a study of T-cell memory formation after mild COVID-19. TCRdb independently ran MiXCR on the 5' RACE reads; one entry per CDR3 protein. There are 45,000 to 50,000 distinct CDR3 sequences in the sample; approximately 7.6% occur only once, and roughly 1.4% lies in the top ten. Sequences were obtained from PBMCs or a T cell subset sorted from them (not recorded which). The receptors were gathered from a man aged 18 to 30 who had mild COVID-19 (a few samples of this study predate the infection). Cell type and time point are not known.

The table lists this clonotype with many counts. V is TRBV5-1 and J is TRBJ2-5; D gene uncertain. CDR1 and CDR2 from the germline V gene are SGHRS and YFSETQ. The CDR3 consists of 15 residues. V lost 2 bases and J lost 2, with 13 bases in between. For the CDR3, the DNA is TGCGCCAGCAGCTTCGGTTCGCCATCGCAAGAGACCCAGTACTTC. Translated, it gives CASSFGSPSQETQYF.

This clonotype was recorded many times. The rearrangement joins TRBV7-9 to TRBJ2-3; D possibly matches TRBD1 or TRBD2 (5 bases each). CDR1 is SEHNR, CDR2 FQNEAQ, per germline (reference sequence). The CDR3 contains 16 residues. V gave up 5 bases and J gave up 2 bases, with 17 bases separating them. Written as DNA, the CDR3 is TGTGCCAGCAGCCCACGGCGAGGGGCTTTCACAGATACGCAGTATTTT. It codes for CASSPRRGAFTDTQYF. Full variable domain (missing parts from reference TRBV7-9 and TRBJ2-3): DTGVSQNPRHKITKRGQNVTFRCDPISEHNRLYWYRQTLGQGPEFLTYFQNEAQLEKSRLLSDRFSAERPKGSFSTLEIQRTEQGDSAMYLCASSPRRGAFTDTQYFGPGTRLTVL.

CDR3 DNA: TGCAGTGCTACTAGCGGGACGAACACCGGGGAGCTGTTTTTT. This translates into CSATSGTNTGELFF. The chain couples TRBV20-1 to TRBJ2-2; 9 nucleotides agree with TRBD2. The V segment lost 4 bases and the J segment 0 bases; nucleotides outside the gene matches: 0. This CDR3 has 14 amino acids. Germline CDR1 DFQATT, CDR2 SNEGSKA (reference sequence).

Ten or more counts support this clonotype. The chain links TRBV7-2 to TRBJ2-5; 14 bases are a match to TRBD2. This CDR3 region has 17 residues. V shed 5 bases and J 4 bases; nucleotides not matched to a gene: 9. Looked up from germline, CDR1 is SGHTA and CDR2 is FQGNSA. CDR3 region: CASSRGTSGGGRETQYF. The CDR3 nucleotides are TGTGCCAGCAGCAGAGGGACTAGCGGGGGAGGTAGAGAGACCCAGTACTTC. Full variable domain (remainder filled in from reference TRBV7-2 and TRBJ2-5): GAGVSQSPSNKVTEKGKDVELRCDPISGHTALYWYRQSLGQGLEFLIYFQGNSAPDKSGLPSDRFSAERTGGSVSTLTIQRTQQEDSAVYLCASSRGTSGGGRETQYFGPGTRLLVL.

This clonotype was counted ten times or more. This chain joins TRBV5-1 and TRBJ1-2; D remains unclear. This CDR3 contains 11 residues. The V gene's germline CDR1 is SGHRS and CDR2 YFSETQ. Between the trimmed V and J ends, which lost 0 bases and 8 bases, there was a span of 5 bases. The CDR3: CASSLEGGYTF. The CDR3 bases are TGCGCCAGCAGCTTGGAAGGGGGCTACACCTTC. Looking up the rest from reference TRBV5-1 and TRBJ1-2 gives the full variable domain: KAGVTQTPRYLIKTRGQQVTLSCSPISGHRSVSWYQQTPGQGLQFLFEYFSETQRNKGNFPGRFSGRQFSNSRSEMNVSTLELGDSALYLCASSLEGGYTFGSGTRLTVV.

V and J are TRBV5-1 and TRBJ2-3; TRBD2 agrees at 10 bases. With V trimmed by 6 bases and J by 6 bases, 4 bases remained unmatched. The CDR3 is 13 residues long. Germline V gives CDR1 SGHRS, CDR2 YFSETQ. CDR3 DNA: TGCGCCAGCAACAGCGGGGGGGTGGATACGCAGTATTTT. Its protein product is CASNSGGVDTQYF.